This TCR beta chain was recorded in a study of blood T cell repertoires in COVID-19. For the study at large: COVID-19 samples, acute and convalescent, were from the United States, Italy and Spain. T cells, B-cell-depleted T cells, or PBMCs supplied cDNA or gDNA.

V was pared by 1 base and J by 4 bases, with 4 bases between. The CDR3 length is 12 residues. CDR1 is GTSNPN, CDR2 SVGIG, per germline (reference sequence). Clones were read by immunoSEQ multiplex PCR, and TCRdb kept only the in-frame ones, dropping some. The table records over 150,000 clones, around four fifths of them present only once. The V call is TRBV30, the J call TRBJ2-2; D unresolved. This sequence originates from a woman over 75 with active or convalescent COVID-19. Sequenced input: peripheral blood. CDR3 protein: CAWSGGTGELFF. CDR3 DNA sequence: TGTGCCTGGAGTGGCGGCACCGGGGAGCTGTTTTTT.